This T cell receptor beta chain was captured in a study of long-term antiretroviral therapy in people with HIV. The CDR3 is made up of 16 amino acids. Germline assignment: CDR1 SGDLS and CDR2 YYNGEE. V lost 5 bases and J 4 bases, leaving 22 bases between the germline ends. Version v3.0 of the immunoSEQ assay was performed at survey level. For every sample, sequencing targeted roughly 40,000-55,000 T-cell genomes. Libraries were prepared by immunoSEQ multiplex PCR; TCRdb keeps only in-frame clonotypes and omits some of them. The sample includes around 22,000 clones, 85% to 95% of them seen just once. This chain joins TRBV9 and TRBJ2-7; weak D call: TRBD1 (5 bases). The starting material was unsorted PBMCs, obtained around 5.2 years after starting antiretroviral therapy. This clonotype was sampled from a woman aged 45 to 65 with HIV. The DNA of the CDR3 is TGTGCCAGCAGTAGGATCGAGTGGGGCGGTTCGTACGAGCAGTACTTC. This encodes CASSRIEWGGSYEQYF.